The clone carrying this T cell receptor beta chain was detected only a few times. RNA transcripts were the template for amplifying TCR beta CDR3 regions. Using the HTBI primer set, a first-round RT-PCR was run on the TCR CDR3. TCRdb ran MiXCR on the multiplex PCR reads and lists one entry per CDR3 protein. The sample contains about 350,000 distinct CDR3 sequences, over 11% of which appear only once. The data stem from a study of T cells in Graves' hyperthyroidism and ophthalmopathy. The clonotype originates from a woman aged 25 to 39 with Graves' hyperthyroidism. Input material: blood.

DNA of the CDR3: TGCGCCAGCAGTGAGTCGCCTAGCGGGGGGGACATTCAGTACTTC. As protein: CASSESPSGGDIQYF. V usage is TRBV10-2 and J usage is TRBJ2-4; TRBD2 matches at 12 bases. With V trimmed by 0 bases and J by 8 bases, 2 bases remained unmatched. The V gene's germline CDR1 is WSHSY and CDR2 SAAADI. CDR3 length equals 15 residues.